This TCR beta chain was documented in a study of T cells in Graves' hyperthyroidism and ophthalmopathy. This CDR3 region has 14 residues. CDR1 is KGHSH, CDR2 LQKENI, per germline. The V gene end was trimmed by 5 bases and the J gene end by 2 bases; junction bases not matched to a gene: 5. The TCR beta CDR3 regions underwent amplification using RNA transcripts as the source. The TCR CDR3 was amplified in a first-round RT-PCR using the HTBI primer set. TCRdb called the multiplex PCR reads again in MiXCR, with one record for every CDR3 protein. Of about 130,000 distinct CDR3 sequences in the sample, approximately 24% were seen once. Only a few counts were recorded for this clonotype. With a much larger clone just one base away, this may be a read error. No conserved phenylalanine or tryptophan ends this CDR3, so it is likely a read error.

V usage is TRBV18 and J usage is TRBJ1-1, with TRBD1 matching over 7 bases. The clonotype comes from a woman between 50 and 59 years old with Graves' hyperthyroidism that later progressed to Graves' ophthalmopathy. The sample taken for sequencing was blood. DNA for the CDR3: TGTGCCAGCTCATTACAGGGGCCCAACACTGAAGCTTTCCTT. Protein: CASSLQGPNTEAFL.